A selection of T cell receptor beta chains follows, all from one sample in a study of blood T cells in healthy people across ages. Using its own MiXCR run on the 5' RACE reads, TCRdb lists one record per CDR3 protein. The sample lists about 970,000 distinct CDR3 sequences, roughly half occurring once. Sequences were obtained from blood. The receptor source for this set is a woman aged 55-69 years in good health. Both conserved end residues are part of each CDR3. The D gene is left open where the match is weak. The listing skips clone size in some rows; elsewhere it reads once, few, many or a size class.

clone size	J gene	D gene	V gene	CDR3 protein	CDR3 DNA
-	TRBJ2-3	TRBD2	TRBV2	CASSTNSGRHDTQYF	TGTGCCAGCAGCACAAATAGCGGGAGGCACGATACGCAGTATTTT
-	TRBJ1-1	-	TRBV2	CASSGRQDSEAFF	TGTGCCAGCAGTGGCCGACAGGACTCTGAAGCTTTCTTT
few	TRBJ1-2	-	TRBV20-1	CSAGEAVGGYTF	TGCAGTGCTGGGGAAGCAGTGGGTGGCTACACCTTC
-	TRBJ2-1	TRBD2	TRBV5-6	CASSLWGQRGGREQFF	TGTGCCAGCAGCTTGTGGGGCCAGCGGGGCGGCCGCGAGCAGTTCTTC
few	TRBJ2-3	-	TRBV12-3/TRBV12-4	CASSSYRNGGADTQYF	TGTGCCAGCAGTTCCTACAGGAATGGGGGCGCAGATACGCAGTATTTT
-	TRBJ2-5	TRBD2	TRBV28	CASSYISGEETQYF	TGTGCCAGCAGTTATATTAGCGGGGAAGAGACCCAGTACTTC
-	TRBJ2-7	-	TRBV2	CASSAVWDYEQYF	TGTGCCAGCAGCGCGGTATGGGACTACGAGCAGTACTTC
few	TRBJ2-1	TRBD2	TRBV20-1	CSATELAGIYNEQFF	TGCAGTGCTACGGAACTAGCGGGGATCTACAATGAGCAGTTCTTC
-	TRBJ2-1	-	TRBV20-1	CSARTPGPPSSYNERFF	TGCAGTGCTAGAACGCCGGGCCCCCCAAGCTCCTACAATGAGCGGTTCTTC
-	TRBJ2-2	TRBD2	TRBV16	CASGLLSSGLTGELFF	TGTGCCAGCGGCCTCCTTTCTAGCGGACTTACCGGGGAGCTGTTTTTT
-	TRBJ2-3	TRBD2	TRBV4-3	CASSQTSGRTDTQYF	TGCGCCAGCAGCCAAACTAGCGGTCGCACAGATACGCAGTATTTT
-	TRBJ2-7	-	TRBV7-2	CASSLALGMREQYF	TGTGCCAGCAGCTTAGCGCTGGGGATGCGGGAGCAGTACTTC
-	TRBJ2-7	-	TRBV4-3	CASSAQADPLEQYF	TGCGCCAGCAGCGCACAGGCCGACCCGCTCGAGCAGTACTTC
-	TRBJ2-7	-	TRBV12-3/TRBV12-4	CASRAGGAREQYF	TGTGCCAGCAGGGCAGGGGGGGCTAGGGAGCAGTACTTC
-	TRBJ2-1	-	TRBV12-3/TRBV12-4	CASSPTTMFKNEQFF	TGTGCCAGCAGTCCTACCACCATGTTCAAGAATGAGCAGTTCTTC
few	TRBJ2-7	TRBD1	TRBV5-5	CASSLGITGGLYEQYF	TGTGCCAGCAGCTTGGGAATTACAGGGGGCCTTTACGAGCAGTACTTC
-	TRBJ2-3	-	TRBV7-8	CASSLVRDKALDTQYF	TGTGCCAGCAGCTTAGTTCGGGACAAGGCTTTGGATACGCAGTATTTT
-	TRBJ2-3	-	TRBV10-1	CASSESHRQRFTDTQYF	TGCGCCAGCAGTGAGTCGCATAGACAGAGGTTCACAGATACGCAGTATTTT
-	TRBJ2-7	TRBD2	TRBV7-9	CASSLAAQREDKRYEQYF	TGTGCCAGCAGCTTAGCGGCCCAGCGGGAGGACAAGCGCTACGAGCAGTACTTC
few	TRBJ2-3	-	TRBV6-6	CASSRADRPFTDTQYF	TGTGCCAGCAGCCGTGCTGACAGACCCTTCACAGATACGCAGTATTTT
-	TRBJ2-5	-	TRBV20-1	CSASSEAETQYF	TGCAGTGCTAGTTCCGAGGCGGAGACCCAGTACTTC
few	TRBJ2-5	-	TRBV5-1	CASSLRRASEQYF	TGCGCCAGCAGCTTGAGACGGGCCTCTGAGCAGTACTTC
few	TRBJ1-4	TRBD1	TRBV12-3/TRBV12-4	CASSLRTGQNEKLFF	TGTGCCAGCAGTTTAAGGACAGGGCAGAATGAAAAACTGTTTTTT
few	TRBJ2-3	TRBD2	TRBV4-1	CASSPSGHSTDTQYF	TGCGCCAGCAGCCCTAGCGGGCATAGCACAGATACGCAGTATTTT
few	TRBJ2-5	-	TRBV25-1	CASSVWESIQETQYF	TGTGCCAGCAGTGTATGGGAATCAATCCAAGAGACCCAGTACTTC
few	TRBJ2-1	TRBD2	TRBV15	CATSRSLAGIHNEQFF	TGTGCCACCAGCAGAAGCCTAGCGGGGATTCACAATGAGCAGTTCTTC
-	TRBJ1-4	-	TRBV15	CATSRNPYEKLFF	TGTGCCACCAGCAGAAACCCCTATGAAAAACTGTTTTTT
-	TRBJ2-5	TRBD2	TRBV7-9	CAIMRPTVLAGEETQYF	TGTGCCATAATGCGACCAACTGTTCTAGCGGGAGAAGAGACCCAGTACTTC